This T cell receptor (beta chain) was recorded in a study of brain T cells in children with intractable seizures. The study, taken as a whole, reports: Only CDR3 sequence similarity suggested viral specificity, without known HCMV serostatus. Clones missing pre-surgery may reflect undersampling of that blood sample.

Some clones are missing from TCRdb's copy, which holds only in-frame ones; the method was immunoSEQ multiplex PCR. Of 340,000 or so clones listed, nearly 95% are singletons. Specified time point: blood from clinic visit 5 months post-surgery; TSC patient then seizure free. Surgery cases with the highest brain T cell transcript signatures were chosen for sequencing. Pre-surgery treatment included at least one anti-epileptic drug. Germline V gives CDR1 MNHEY, CDR2 SVGEGT. The CDR3 has 14 amino acids. The V gene lost 3 bases and the J gene lost 3 bases, with 8 bases spanning the gap. Worth noting for this clone: The target antigen is unknown.

Sequenced material: peripheral blood, taken 4 to 5 months after surgery. The TCR was taken from a boy in the first two years of life with tuberous sclerosis and intractable seizures. The chain recombines TRBV6-2 or TRBV6-3 with TRBJ2-2; D is unresolved. CDR3 in DNA: TGTGCCAGCAGTTATGGACGCTACACCGGGGAGCTGTTTTTT. It codes for CASSYGRYTGELFF.